This entry is about one T cell receptor (beta chain). The source of the sample is a study of blood T cell repertoires in COVID-19. The ends were cut back, 6 bases at V and 4 bases at J, with 9 bases in the middle. The CDR3 length is 12 residues. Germline V CDR1 and CDR2: SGHAT, FQNNGV. Method: immunoSEQ multiplex PCR; TCRdb's copy keeps in-frame clones and lacks some. Among over 130,000 clones listed, 88% were seen once. The chain joins TRBV11-2 to TRBJ1-2; D remains unclear. The sample was peripheral blood. This TCR was recovered from a human donor in a cohort sampled during active COVID-19. CDR3 loop: CASSLRTYGYTF. The CDR3 nucleotides are TGTGCCAGCAGTCTGAGAACCTATGGCTACACCTTC.